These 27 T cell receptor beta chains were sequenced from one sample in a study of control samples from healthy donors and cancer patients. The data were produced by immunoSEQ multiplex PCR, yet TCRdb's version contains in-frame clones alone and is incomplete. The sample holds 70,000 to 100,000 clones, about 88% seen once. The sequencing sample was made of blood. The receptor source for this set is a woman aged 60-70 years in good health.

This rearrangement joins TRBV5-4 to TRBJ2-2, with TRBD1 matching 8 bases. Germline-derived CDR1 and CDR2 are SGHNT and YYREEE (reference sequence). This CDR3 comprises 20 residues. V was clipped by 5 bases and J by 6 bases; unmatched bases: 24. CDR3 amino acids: CASSSFSSQYRGIRPGELFF. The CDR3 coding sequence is TGTGCCAGCAGTTCTTTCTCGTCTCAGTACAGGGGGATTCGGCCCGGGGAGCTGTTTTTT.

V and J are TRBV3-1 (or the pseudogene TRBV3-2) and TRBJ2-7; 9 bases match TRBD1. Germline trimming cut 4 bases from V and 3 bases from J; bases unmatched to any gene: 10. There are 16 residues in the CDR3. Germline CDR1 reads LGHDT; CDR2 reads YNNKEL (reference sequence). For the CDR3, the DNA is TGTGCCAGCAGCCCGACCGTCGGACAGGGGATCTACGAGCAGTACTTC. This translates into CASSPTVGQGIYEQYF.

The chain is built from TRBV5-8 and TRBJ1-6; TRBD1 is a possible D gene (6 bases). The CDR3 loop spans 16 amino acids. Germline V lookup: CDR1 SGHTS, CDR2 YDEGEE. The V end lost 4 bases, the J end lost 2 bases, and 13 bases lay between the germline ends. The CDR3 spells CASSGHRDPYNSPLHF. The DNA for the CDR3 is TGTGCCAGCAGCGGGCACAGGGATCCCTATAATTCACCCCTCCACTTT.

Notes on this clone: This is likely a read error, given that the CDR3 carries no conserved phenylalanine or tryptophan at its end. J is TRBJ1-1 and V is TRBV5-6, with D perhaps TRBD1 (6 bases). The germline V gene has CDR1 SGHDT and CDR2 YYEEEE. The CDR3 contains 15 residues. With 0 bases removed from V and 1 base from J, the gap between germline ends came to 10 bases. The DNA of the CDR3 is TGTGCCAGCAGCTTGGTGGGACACACGAACACTGAAGCTTTCTCT. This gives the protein CASSLVGHTNTEAFS.

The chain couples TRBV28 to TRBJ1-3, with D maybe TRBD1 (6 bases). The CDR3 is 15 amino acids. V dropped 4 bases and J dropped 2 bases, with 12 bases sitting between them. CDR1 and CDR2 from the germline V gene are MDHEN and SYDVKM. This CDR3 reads CASSWGGPTGNTIYF. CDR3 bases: TGTGCCAGCAGTTGGGGGGGGCCGACTGGAAACACCATATATTTT.

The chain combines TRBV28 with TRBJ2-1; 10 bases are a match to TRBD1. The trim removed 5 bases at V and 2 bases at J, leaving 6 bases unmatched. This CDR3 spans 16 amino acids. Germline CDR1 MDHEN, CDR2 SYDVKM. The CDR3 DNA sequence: TGTGCCAGCAGTCAACGACAGGGGGCCCCCTACAATGAGCAGTTCTTC. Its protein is CASSQRQGAPYNEQFF.

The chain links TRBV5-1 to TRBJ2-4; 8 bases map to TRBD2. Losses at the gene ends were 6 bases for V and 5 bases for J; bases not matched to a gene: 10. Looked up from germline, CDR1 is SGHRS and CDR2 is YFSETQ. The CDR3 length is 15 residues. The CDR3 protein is CASTDGGGTQNIQYF. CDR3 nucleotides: TGCGCCAGCACCGACGGCGGGGGGACGCAAAACATTCAGTACTTC.

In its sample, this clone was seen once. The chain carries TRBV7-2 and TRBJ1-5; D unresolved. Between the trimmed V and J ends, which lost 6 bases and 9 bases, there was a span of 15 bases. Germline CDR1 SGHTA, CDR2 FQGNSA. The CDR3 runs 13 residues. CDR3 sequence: CASSSGVLTPQHF. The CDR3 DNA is TGTGCCAGCAGTTCGGGAGTCTTGACGCCCCAGCATTTT.

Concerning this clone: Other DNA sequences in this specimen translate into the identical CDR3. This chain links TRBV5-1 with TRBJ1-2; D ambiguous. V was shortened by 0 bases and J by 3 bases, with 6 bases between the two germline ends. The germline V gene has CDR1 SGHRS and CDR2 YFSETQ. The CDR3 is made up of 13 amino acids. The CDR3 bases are TGCGCCAGCAGCTTGGACTTAGACTATGGCTACACCTTC. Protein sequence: CASSLDLDYGYTF.

This chain's CDR3 is CASSLGATGGYGYTF. The CDR3 region has the DNA TGCGCCAGCAGCTTGGGGGCGACAGGGGGCTATGGCTACACCTTC. V usage is TRBV5-1 and J usage is TRBJ1-2, with 9 bases fitting TRBD1. V was pared by 0 bases and J by 4 bases, with 4 bases of the junction left unmatched. CDR3 length: 15 amino acids. CDR1 SGHRS and CDR2 YFSETQ come from the germline V gene.

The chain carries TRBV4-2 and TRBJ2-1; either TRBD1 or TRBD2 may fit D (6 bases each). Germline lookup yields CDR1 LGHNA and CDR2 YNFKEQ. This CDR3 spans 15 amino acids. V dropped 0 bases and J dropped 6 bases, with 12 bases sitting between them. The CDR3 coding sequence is TGTGCCAGCAGCCAAGATACAGGGCGGGGCAATGAGCAGTTCTTC. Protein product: CASSQDTGRGNEQFF.

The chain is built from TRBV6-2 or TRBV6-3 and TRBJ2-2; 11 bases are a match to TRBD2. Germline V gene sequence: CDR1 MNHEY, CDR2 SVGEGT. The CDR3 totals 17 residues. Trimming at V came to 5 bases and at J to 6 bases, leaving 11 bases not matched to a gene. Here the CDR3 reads CASSTPKLAGAAGELFF. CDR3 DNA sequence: TGTGCCAGCAGTACCCCTAAACTAGCGGGAGCGGCCGGGGAGCTGTTTTTT.

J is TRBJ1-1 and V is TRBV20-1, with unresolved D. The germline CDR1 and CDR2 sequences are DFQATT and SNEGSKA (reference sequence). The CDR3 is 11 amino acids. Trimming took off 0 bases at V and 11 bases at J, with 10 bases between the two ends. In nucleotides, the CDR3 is TGCAGTGCTAGAGATTCGGGGAGGGCTTTCTTT. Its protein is CSARDSGRAFF.

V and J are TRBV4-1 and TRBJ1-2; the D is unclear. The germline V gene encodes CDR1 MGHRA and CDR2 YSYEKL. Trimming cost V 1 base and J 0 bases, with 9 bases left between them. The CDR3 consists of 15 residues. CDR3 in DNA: TGCGCCAGCAGCCAAGGTTTTTCAGCTAACTATGGCTACACCTTC. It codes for CASSQGFSANYGYTF.

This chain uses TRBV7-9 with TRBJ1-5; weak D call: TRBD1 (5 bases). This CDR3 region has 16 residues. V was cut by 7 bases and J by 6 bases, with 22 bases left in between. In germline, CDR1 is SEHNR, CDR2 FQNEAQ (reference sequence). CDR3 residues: CASISQMGEEGQPQHF. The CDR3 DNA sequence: TGTGCCAGCATTTCCCAGATGGGGGAAGAGGGTCAGCCCCAGCATTTT.

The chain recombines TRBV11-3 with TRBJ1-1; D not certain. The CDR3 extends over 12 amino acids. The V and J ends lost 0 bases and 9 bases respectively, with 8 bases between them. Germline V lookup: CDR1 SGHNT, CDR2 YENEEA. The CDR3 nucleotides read TGTGCCAGCAGCTTAGAGGGCCGAAAAGCTTTCTTT. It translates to CASSLEGRKAFF.

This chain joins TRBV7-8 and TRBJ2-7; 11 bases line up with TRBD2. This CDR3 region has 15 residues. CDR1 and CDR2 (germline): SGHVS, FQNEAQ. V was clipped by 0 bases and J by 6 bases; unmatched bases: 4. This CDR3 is CASSLARLAGGEQYF. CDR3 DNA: TGTGCCAGCAGCTTAGCGCGGCTAGCGGGAGGCGAGCAGTACTTC.

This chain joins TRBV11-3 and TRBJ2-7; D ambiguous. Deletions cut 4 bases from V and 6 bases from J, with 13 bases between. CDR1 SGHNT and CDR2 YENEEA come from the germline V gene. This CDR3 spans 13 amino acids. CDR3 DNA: TGTGCCAGCAGCTCGACGTATCCCGGCGAGCAGTACTTC. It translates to CASSSTYPGEQYF.

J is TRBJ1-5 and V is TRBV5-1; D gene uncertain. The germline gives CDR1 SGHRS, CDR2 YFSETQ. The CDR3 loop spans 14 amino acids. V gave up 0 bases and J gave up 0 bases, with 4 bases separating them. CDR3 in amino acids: CASSLGGSNQPQHF. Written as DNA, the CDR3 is TGCGCCAGCAGCTTGGGGGGTAGCAATCAGCCCCAGCATTTT.

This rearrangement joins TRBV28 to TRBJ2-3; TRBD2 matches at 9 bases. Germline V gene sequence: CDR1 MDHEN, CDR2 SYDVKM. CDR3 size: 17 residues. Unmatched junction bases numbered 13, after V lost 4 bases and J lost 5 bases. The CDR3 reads CASSSPGAGGPIDTQYF. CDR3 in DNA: TGTGCCAGCAGTTCCCCGGGGGCGGGAGGGCCGATAGATACGCAGTATTTT.

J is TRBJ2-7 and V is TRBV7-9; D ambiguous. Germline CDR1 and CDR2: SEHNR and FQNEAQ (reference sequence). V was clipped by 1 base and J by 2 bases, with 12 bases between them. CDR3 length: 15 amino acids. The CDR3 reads CASSLGVGLTYEQYF. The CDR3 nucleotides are TGTGCCAGCAGCTTAGGGGTTGGTTTGACCTACGAGCAGTACTTC.

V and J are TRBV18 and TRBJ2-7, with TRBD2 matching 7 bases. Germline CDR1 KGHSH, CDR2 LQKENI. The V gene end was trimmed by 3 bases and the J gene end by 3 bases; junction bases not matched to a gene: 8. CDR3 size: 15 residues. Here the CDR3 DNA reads TGTGCCAGCTCACCCCGTTCAGGGAGGGTCTACGAGCAGTACTTC. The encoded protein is CASSPRSGRVYEQYF. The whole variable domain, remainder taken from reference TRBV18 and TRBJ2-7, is NAGVMQNPRHLVRRRGQEARLRCSPMKGHSHVYWYRQLPEEGLKFMVYLQKENIIDESGMPKERFSAEFPKEGPSILRIQQVVRGDSAAYFCASSPRSGRVYEQYFGPGTRLTVT.

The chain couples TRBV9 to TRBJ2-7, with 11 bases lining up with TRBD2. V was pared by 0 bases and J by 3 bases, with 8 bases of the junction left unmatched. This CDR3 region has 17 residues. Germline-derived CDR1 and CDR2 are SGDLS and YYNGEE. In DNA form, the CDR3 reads TGTGCCAGCAGCGTAGGCCCTCGGACTAGCGGGTACTACGAGCAGTACTTC. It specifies CASSVGPRTSGYYEQYF.

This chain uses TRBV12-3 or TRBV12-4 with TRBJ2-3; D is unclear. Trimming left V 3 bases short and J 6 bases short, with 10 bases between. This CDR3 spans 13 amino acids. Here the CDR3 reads CASSLETPDTQYF. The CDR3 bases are TGTGCCAGCAGTTTGGAGACCCCCGATACGCAGTATTTT.

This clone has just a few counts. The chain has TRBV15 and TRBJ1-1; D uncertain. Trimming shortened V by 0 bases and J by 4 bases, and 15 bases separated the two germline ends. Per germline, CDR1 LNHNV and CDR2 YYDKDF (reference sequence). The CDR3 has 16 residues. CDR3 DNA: TGTGCCACCAGCAGAGATCTGGATCGGGCGTTCACTGAAGCTTTCTTT. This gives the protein CATSRDLDRAFTEAFF.

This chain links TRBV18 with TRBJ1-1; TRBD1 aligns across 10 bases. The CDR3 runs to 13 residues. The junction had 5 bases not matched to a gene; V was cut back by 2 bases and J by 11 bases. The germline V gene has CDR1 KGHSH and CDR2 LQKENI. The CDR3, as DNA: TGTGCCAGCTCACCATCCGGGACAGGGGTCGCTTTCTTT. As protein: CASSPSGTGVAFF.

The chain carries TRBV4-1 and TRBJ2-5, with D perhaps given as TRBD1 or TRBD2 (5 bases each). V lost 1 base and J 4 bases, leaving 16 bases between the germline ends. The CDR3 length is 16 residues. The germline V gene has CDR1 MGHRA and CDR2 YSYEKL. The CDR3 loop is CASSQGTPLGAETQYF. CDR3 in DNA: TGCGCCAGCAGCCAAGGCACCCCACTAGGGGCAGAGACCCAGTACTTC.